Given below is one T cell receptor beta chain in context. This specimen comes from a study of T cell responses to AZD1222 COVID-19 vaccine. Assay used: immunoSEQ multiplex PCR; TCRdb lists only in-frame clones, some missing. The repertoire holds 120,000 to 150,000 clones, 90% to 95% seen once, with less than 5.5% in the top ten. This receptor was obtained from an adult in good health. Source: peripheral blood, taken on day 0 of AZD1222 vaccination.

The CDR3 sequence is CASSESYEQYF. The CDR3 nucleotides read TGTGCCAGCAGTGAATCCTACGAGCAGTACTTC. V gene TRBV6-4 combines with J gene TRBJ2-7, with no clear D. Germline V gene data show CDR1 as MRHNA and CDR2 as SNTAGT. This CDR3 contains 11 residues. Trimming removed 3 bases at V and 1 base at J, with 1 base between.